The clone carrying this TCR beta chain was picked up a small number of times. Its ends do not fully match the called genes, so a read error is possible. Here immunoSEQ multiplex PCR was the method, and the copy in TCRdb shows in-frame clones only, minus some. The sample lists tens of thousands of clones, around nine tenths occurring once. This sample is drawn from a study of technical replicates of blood from a handful of donors. The germline V gene encodes CDR1 MNHNY and CDR2 SVGAGI (reference sequence). This CDR3 spans 13 amino acids. The V and J genes are TRBV6-6 and TRBJ2-1; tentatively, D is TRBD2 (5 bases). The receptor was isolated from a human donor in good health. Sequencing was performed on T cells isolated from PBMCs. CDR3 region: CASTYYAGDEQFF. The DNA of the CDR3 is TGTGCCAGCACTTACTACGCCGGGGATGAGCAGTTCTTC.